Presented here are 27 T cell receptor beta chains from one specimen sequenced in a study of T cells in Graves' hyperthyroidism and ophthalmopathy. TCR beta CDR3 regions were amplified from RNA. Primed by the HTBI set, a first-round RT-PCR was run on the TCR CDR3. TCRdb itself ran the multiplex PCR reads through MiXCR, one entry per CDR3 protein. The sample has under 400,000 distinct CDR3 sequences, 15% to 20% seen once. The sequencing input was blood. The receptor set was obtained from a middle-aged woman with Graves' ophthalmopathy.

Comments on this clonotype: This may come from a read error, since a much larger clone is one base off. This chain links TRBV28 with TRBJ1-2; 8 bases align to TRBD1. V was pared by 5 bases and J by 3 bases, with 11 bases of the junction left unmatched. The CDR3 contains 16 residues. CDR1 is MDHEN, CDR2 SYDVKM, per germline. CDR3 amino acids: CASSPTDRVSDYGYTF. The CDR3 DNA reads TGTGCCAGCAGTCCCACGGACAGGGTGTCGGACTATGGCTACACCTTC.

This clonotype has a count of ten or more. This sequence joins TRBV2 and TRBJ2-2; D remains ambiguous. Germline V gene sequence: CDR1 SNHLY, CDR2 FYNNEI. The CDR3 totals 13 residues. Trimming took 0 bases from V and 7 from J, leaving 6 bases between them. The CDR3 loop reads CASSEAGNGELFF. Written as DNA, the CDR3 is TGTGCCAGCAGTGAAGCGGGAAACGGGGAGCTGTTTTTT.

V gene TRBV12-3 or TRBV12-4 combines with J gene TRBJ1-5; maybe TRBD1 (5 bases). Trimming stripped 6 bases from V and 9 bases from J, with 15 bases between. CDR3 length equals 13 residues. CDR3 sequence reads: CASSQEGALPQHF. The CDR3 DNA reads as TGTGCCAGCAGCCAAGAAGGGGCCTTGCCCCAGCATTTT.

The chain uses TRBV20-1 and TRBJ2-5; D might be TRBD2 (5 bases). Looked up from germline, CDR1 is DFQATT and CDR2 is SNEGSKA (reference sequence). V lost 3 bases and J lost 7, with 21 bases in between. The CDR3 totals 15 residues. Written as DNA, the CDR3 is TGCAGTGCTAGCCAACTTAATAGCGCCCCAGGGACCCAGTACTTC. This sequence encodes CSASQLNSAPGTQYF.

This clonotype was observed at least ten times. As DNA, the CDR3 is TGTGCCAGCAGTTTATTTTCCGGGATCACCTACGAGCAGTACTTC. Its protein product is CASSLFSGITYEQYF. The chain recombines TRBV28 with TRBJ2-7; possible D gene TRBD2, 5 bases. Per germline, CDR1 MDHEN and CDR2 SYDVKM. V shed 1 base and J shed 2 bases, with 12 bases lying between them. This CDR3 spans 15 amino acids. The whole variable domain, filled in from reference TRBV28 and TRBJ2-7, reads DVKVTQSSRYLVKRTGEKVFLECVQDMDHENMFWYRQDPGLGLRLIYFSYDVKMKEKGDIPEGYSVSREKKERFSLILESASTNQTSMYLCASSLFSGITYEQYFGPGTRLTVT.

This clonotype was recorded many times. The chain uses TRBV6-4 and TRBJ2-5, with 9 bases matching TRBD2. This CDR3 comprises 18 residues. The germline V gene encodes CDR1 MRHNA and CDR2 SNTAGT. J lost 0 bases, V lost 8 bases, and 16 bases had no gene match. In DNA form, the CDR3 reads TGTGCCAGCGAGGCGCGGGAGGGAAGGGGTCTGGACCAAGAGACCCAGTACTTC. This gives the protein CASEAREGRGLDQETQYF.

This clonotype has ten or more counts. This chain connects TRBV6-5 to TRBJ2-7; D may be TRBD1 (5 bases). CDR1 MNHEY and CDR2 SVGAGI come from the germline V gene. Trimming took 2 bases from V and 2 from J, leaving 10 bases between them. CDR3 length: 14 residues. The CDR3 reads CASSYGRATYEQYF. The CDR3 bases are TGTGCCAGCAGTTACGGCAGGGCTACCTACGAGCAGTACTTC.

This clonotype was seen ten or more times. V is TRBV28 and J is TRBJ1-1; D is perhaps TRBD1 (5 bases). V lost 10 bases and J 2 bases, leaving 14 bases between the germline ends. Germline V gives CDR1 MDHEN, CDR2 SYDVKM. The CDR3 is made up of 13 amino acids. CDR3 coding DNA: TGTGCCATCCAAGGGGTTGGCAACACTGAAGCTTTCTTT. Translated, it gives CAIQGVGNTEAFF.

This clonotype has at least ten counts. The rearrangement uses TRBV7-2 and TRBJ2-2; D gene unclear. The CDR3 is made up of 15 amino acids. From germline, CDR1 is SGHTA and CDR2 FQGNSA. V lost 0 bases and J 6 bases, leaving 11 bases between the germline ends. The CDR3 nucleotides are TGTGCCAGCAGCTTAGCGTCGATGGGTTCCGGGGAGCTGTTTTTT. This translates into CASSLASMGSGELFF.

This clonotype came up many times. This rearrangement joins TRBV27 to TRBJ2-7, with 11 bases fitting TRBD2. Germline V CDR1 and CDR2: MNHEY, SMNVEV (reference sequence). With V trimmed by 5 bases and J by 4 bases, 7 bases remained unmatched. The CDR3 length is 15 residues. CDR3 protein: CASSRIAGGRYEQYF. CDR3 in DNA: TGTGCCAGCAGTAGGATAGCGGGAGGGCGGTACGAGCAGTACTTC.

J is TRBJ2-2 and V is TRBV2, with D perhaps TRBD1 (6 bases). This CDR3 region has 15 residues. Germline CDR1 is SNHLY and CDR2 is FYNNEI. V dropped 2 bases and J dropped 10 bases, with 17 bases sitting between them. The CDR3 DNA reads TGTGCCAGCAGTGAAAACAGGGCGGTCCCCCAGGAGCTGTTTTTT. Its translation: CASSENRAVPQELFF. The full variable domain, completed using reference TRBV2 and TRBJ2-2, is EPEVTQTPSHQVTQMGQEVILRCVPISNHLYFYWYRQILGQKVEFLVSFYNNEISEKSEIFDDQFSVERPDGSNFTLKIRSTKLEDSAMYFCASSENRAVPQELFFGEGSRLTVL.

This clonotype was detected many times. The rearrangement joins TRBV7-2 to TRBJ2-7; D uncertain. The CDR3 sequence is 13 residues long. V was cut by 4 bases and J by 3 bases, with 10 bases left in between. CDR1 is SGHTA and CDR2 is FQGNSA in the germline V gene. This CDR3 is CASSYTEFYEQYF. CDR3 DNA: TGTGCCAGCAGCTATACGGAATTCTACGAGCAGTACTTC.

Ten or more counts support this clonotype. The genes are TRBV6-5 and TRBJ2-5; 13 nucleotides agree with TRBD2. The CDR3 covers 18 residues. CDR1 MNHEY and CDR2 SVGAGI come from the germline V gene. J was trimmed by 4 bases and V by 5 bases; bases with no gene match: 13. The CDR3 loop is CASSPRPTSGRIGETQYF. The CDR3 nucleotides are TGTGCCAGCAGTCCCCGCCCGACTAGCGGGAGGATCGGAGAGACCCAGTACTTC.

Written as DNA, the CDR3 is TGTGCCACCAGCAGAGTCCGGGCCGGAGATACGCAGTATTTT. It is translated as CATSRVRAGDTQYF. This chain joins TRBV15 and TRBJ2-3; D unclear. The CDR3 consists of 14 residues. Looked up from germline, CDR1 is LNHNV and CDR2 is YYDKDF (reference sequence). V lost 1 base, J lost 5 bases, and 10 bases lay in between.

This clonotype showed up many times. The gene calls are TRBV12-3 or TRBV12-4 and TRBJ1-5; D gene uncertain. CDR3 length: 14 residues. The germline V and J ends were trimmed by 3 bases and 7 bases, with 13 bases remaining between them. DNA of the CDR3: TGTGCCAGCAGTTTGTCTGCGGGGAAGCAGCCCCAGCATTTT. Its protein product is CASSLSAGKQPQHF.

On this clonotype itself: A much larger clone lies one base from this, so it may be a read error. This chain connects TRBV7-2 to TRBJ2-7, with D possibly being TRBD2 (5 bases). The germline gives CDR1 SGHTA, CDR2 FQGNSA. There are 13 residues in the CDR3. V lost 1 base and J 11 bases, leaving 15 bases between the germline ends. CDR3 sequence: CASSLDRGQQEYF. The CDR3 bases are TGTGCCAGCAGCTTAGATCGAGGGCAGCAGGAGTACTTC.

This clonotype occurred many times. The J gene is TRBJ1-2, the V gene TRBV6-2 or TRBV6-3, with 7 bases that match TRBD1. The CDR3 is 14 amino acids. Germline lookup yields CDR1 MNHEY and CDR2 SVGEGT. J lost 4 bases, V lost 5 bases, and 7 bases had no gene match. CDR3 sequence reads: CASSRQGGGYGYTF. DNA for the CDR3: TGTGCCAGCAGTCGACAGGGAGGCGGCTATGGCTACACCTTC.

This clonotype occurred many times. This chain links TRBV9 with TRBJ1-1; a possible D gene is TRBD1 (5 bases). Germline CDR1 reads SGDLS; CDR2 reads YYNGEE. V was cut by 3 bases and J by 5 bases, with 11 bases left in between. This CDR3 comprises 13 residues. CDR3: CASSATVGTEAFF. The CDR3 DNA follows: TGTGCCAGCAGCGCGACAGTTGGGACTGAAGCTTTCTTT.

This clonotype was detected a few times. The CDR3 coding sequence is TGTGCCAGCAGTCCCCGGGAGGGGGTGAACACTGAAGCTTTCTTT. Its translation is CASSPREGVNTEAFF. This rearrangement joins TRBV12-3 or TRBV12-4 to TRBJ1-1; D possibly corresponds to TRBD1 (6 bases). This CDR3 contains 15 residues. With 5 bases removed from V and 0 bases from J, the gap between germline ends came to 13 bases.

This clonotype was seen many times. J is TRBJ2-5 and V is TRBV29-1, with TRBD1 matching 7 bases. With 5 bases clipped from V and 5 bases from J, the junction kept 5 bases outside the gene matches. Germline V gene lookup returns CDR1 SQVTM and CDR2 ANQGSEA. CDR3 length: 12 residues. The CDR3 region is CSVSTGLETQYF. In DNA form, the CDR3 reads TGCAGCGTTTCGACAGGGCTGGAGACCCAGTACTTC.

This clonotype was counted at least ten times. This chain joins TRBV11-1 and TRBJ1-2; 7 nucleotides align to TRBD1. The CDR3 has 15 residues. The V segment lost 0 bases and the J segment 0 bases; nucleotides outside the gene matches: 1. Per germline, CDR1 SGHAT and CDR2 FQDESV (reference sequence). CDR3 loop: CASSLAGQANYGYTF. The CDR3 DNA is TGTGCCAGCAGCTTAGCTGGACAGGCTAACTATGGCTACACCTTC. The full variable domain, with the rest looked up from reference TRBV11-1 and TRBJ1-2, is EAEVAQSPRYKITEKSQAVAFWCDPISGHATLYWYRQILGQGPELLVQFQDESVVDDSQLPKDRFSAERLKGVDSTLKIQPAELGDSAMYLCASSLAGQANYGYTFGSGTRLTVV.

Ten or more counts support this clonotype. This sequence joins TRBV5-1 and TRBJ2-7, with D maybe TRBD1 (5 bases). CDR1 and CDR2 (germline): SGHRS, YFSETQ. Trimming stripped 1 base from V and 6 bases from J, with 17 bases between. The CDR3 covers 15 residues. As DNA, the CDR3 is TGCGCCAGCAGCTTGAGGCAGGGTGGATATGGCGAGCAGTACTTC. This codes for CASSLRQGGYGEQYF.

This clonotype has ten or more counts. The chain has TRBV3-1 and TRBJ1-1; D gene unclear. The CDR3 is 13 residues long. V shed 1 base and J shed 11 bases, with 14 bases lying between them. Germline CDR1 and CDR2: LGHDT and YNNKEL (reference sequence). CDR3 bases: TGTGCCAGCAGCCAAGTAGAAGGGCGGACGGCTTTCTTT. Protein sequence: CASSQVEGRTAFF. The full variable domain, its missing parts supplied by reference TRBV3-1 and TRBJ1-1, is DTAVSQTPKYLVTQMGNDKSIKCEQNLGHDTMYWYKQDSKKFLKIMFSYNNKELIINETVPNRFSPKSPDKAHLNLHINSLELGDSAVYFCASSQVEGRTAFFGQGTRLTVV.

V gene TRBV24-1 combines with J gene TRBJ1-1; D gene ambiguous. The V end was cut by 8 bases, the J end by 6 bases, with 3 bases between. CDR1 and CDR2 from the germline V gene are KGHDR and SFDVKD. The CDR3 consists of 9 residues. CDR3 protein: CATTPEAFF. CDR3 DNA sequence: TGTGCCACCACCCCTGAAGCTTTCTTT.

This clonotype was counted ten times or more. The chain has TRBV30 and TRBJ2-2, with D perhaps matching TRBD2 (6 bases). The CDR3 length is 16 residues. V lost 0 bases and J lost 5, with 16 bases in between. CDR1 and CDR2 (germline): GTSNPN, SVGIG (reference sequence). CDR3 residues: CAWSVRFGRTTGELFF. CDR3 nucleotides: TGTGCCTGGAGTGTAAGGTTCGGGAGAACGACCGGGGAGCTGTTTTTT.

This clonotype has at least ten counts. V gene TRBV28 combines with J gene TRBJ1-1, with D perhaps matching TRBD1 (5 bases). The germline CDR1 and CDR2 sequences are MDHEN and SYDVKM. Between the trimmed V and J ends, which lost 8 bases and 7 bases, there was a span of 14 bases. CDR3 length equals 12 residues. The chain's CDR3 is CASRGTVHEAFF. The CDR3 DNA reads TGTGCCAGCCGGGGGACGGTCCATGAAGCTTTCTTT.

This clonotype was counted ten times or more. The V call is TRBV4-1, the J call TRBJ2-5; TRBD2 is a possible D gene (6 bases). The length of the CDR3 is 14 residues. The germline V and J ends were trimmed by 0 bases and 8 bases, with 13 bases remaining between them. Germline CDR1 MGHRA, CDR2 YSYEKL. The CDR3 region has the DNA TGCGCCAGCAGCCAAGAGGGCACCGGGGGTACCCAGTACTTC. Translated, it gives CASSQEGTGGTQYF.